This TCR beta chain appears in the sequencing data of a study of T cells in Graves' hyperthyroidism and ophthalmopathy. The study's findings and limits: Expanded thyroid clonotypes (above 0.001) were mostly also found in blood. A model of 13 V-J features distinguished ophthalmopathy from stable hyperthyroidism.

This clonotype has ten or more counts. Its antigen is not identified. The CDR3 runs to 14 residues. V was pared by 8 bases and J by 0 bases, with 7 bases of the junction left unmatched. Germline V gene data show CDR1 as SGHRS and CDR2 as YFSETQ. Amplified regions were TCR beta CDR3 sequences from RNA transcripts. RT-PCR in the first round (using the HTBI primer set) targeted the TCR CDR3. Using its own MiXCR run on the multiplex PCR reads, TCRdb lists one record per CDR3 protein. The sample gives a few hundred thousand distinct CDR3 sequences, more than 20% of which show up once; 26% is in the top ten. In patients aged 18 to 65, hyperthyroidism was newly diagnosed, with duration under 2 months. Each 10 ml fresh peripheral blood draw supplied the PBMCs.

The sequencing input was blood. This TCR was sampled from a man aged 18 to 29 with Graves' hyperthyroidism. The genes are TRBV5-1 and TRBJ2-7; 8 bases match TRBD1. As DNA, the CDR3 is TGCGCCAGTGGGACAGGCCTAAGCTCCTACGAGCAGTACTTC. Its translation: CASGTGLSSYEQYF.